This T cell receptor (beta chain) derives from a study of T cells in localized non-small cell lung cancer. Assay: immunoSEQ multiplex PCR; the TCRdb copy retains only in-frame clones and omits some. The sample lists tens of thousands of clones; about nine tenths were seen once. The receptor's source is a woman aged 40 to 75 with stage I lung adenocarcinoma. This material consisted of peripheral blood, taken before any cancer treatment.

The CDR3 DNA sequence: TGCGCCAGCAGCCCCCCGGGGACGGATGAAAAACTGTTTTTT. Translation: CASSPPGTDEKLFF. J is TRBJ1-4 and V is TRBV5-1; possible D gene TRBD1, 5 bases. V gave up 4 bases and J gave up 6 bases, with 13 bases separating them. Germline V CDR1 and CDR2: SGHRS, YFSETQ. The CDR3 has 14 amino acids.